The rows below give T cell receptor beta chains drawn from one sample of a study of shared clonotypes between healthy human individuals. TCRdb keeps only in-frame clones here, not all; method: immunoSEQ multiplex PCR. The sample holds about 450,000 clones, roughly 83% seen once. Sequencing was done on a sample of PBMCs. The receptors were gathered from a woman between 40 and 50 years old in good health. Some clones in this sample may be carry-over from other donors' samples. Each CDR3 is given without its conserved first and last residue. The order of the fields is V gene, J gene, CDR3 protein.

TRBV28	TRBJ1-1	ASSRGEDTEAF
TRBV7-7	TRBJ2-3	ASSVDRGTTDTQY
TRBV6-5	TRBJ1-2	ASSYMVGGGGGYT
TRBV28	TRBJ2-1	ASSFLGTDYNEQF
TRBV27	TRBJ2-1	ASSARTGGLYNEQF
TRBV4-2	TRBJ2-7	ASSHPSIAGAFYEQY
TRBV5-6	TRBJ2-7	ASSPTGNYEQY
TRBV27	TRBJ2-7	ASSSTHRDRAYEQY
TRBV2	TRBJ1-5	ASSEDRGGPQH
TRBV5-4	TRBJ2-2	ASSTRTSGHTGELF
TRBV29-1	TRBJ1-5	SVGAVNSNQPQH
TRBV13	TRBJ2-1	ASSLGQGLNEQF
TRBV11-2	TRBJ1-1	ASSFANTEAF
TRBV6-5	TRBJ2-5	ASRTLAGGETQY
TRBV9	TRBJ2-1	ASSTSGSLGNEQF
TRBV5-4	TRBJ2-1	ASSSRSSGRNEQF
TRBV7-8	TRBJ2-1	ASSPRRGGSSYNEQF
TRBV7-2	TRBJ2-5	ASSLARGETQY
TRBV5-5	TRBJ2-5	ASSLFGAEGEETQY
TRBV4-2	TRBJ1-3	ASSQATGAGNTIY
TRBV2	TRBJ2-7	ADRLAGAYEQY
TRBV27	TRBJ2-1	ASSSRDRGGYNEQF
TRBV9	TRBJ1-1	ASSVGVVNTEAF
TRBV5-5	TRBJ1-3	ASSLRVLSGNTIY
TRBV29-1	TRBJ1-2	SVPHRENYGYT
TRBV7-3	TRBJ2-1	ASSLGLAGGPREQF
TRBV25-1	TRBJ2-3	ASSRGRRDTQY
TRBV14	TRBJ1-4	ASSQLRGEKLF
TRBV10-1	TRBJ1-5	ASSSGTGAGY
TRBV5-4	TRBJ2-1	ASSLGRERISEQF
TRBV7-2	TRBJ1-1	ASRTGGPGWNTEAF
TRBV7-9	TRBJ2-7	ASSFQRNEQY
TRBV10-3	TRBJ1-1	AISEEPGQGRMNTEAF
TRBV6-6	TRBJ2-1	ASSYDPGSDEQF
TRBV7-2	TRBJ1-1	ASSLAGPNTEAF
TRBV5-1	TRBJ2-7	ASSRIGQGTHEQY
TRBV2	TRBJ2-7	ATLTGTGGSRQY
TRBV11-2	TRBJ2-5	ASSIKRLAGEETQY
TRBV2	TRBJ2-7	ASTEGTSYEQY
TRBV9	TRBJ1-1	ASSGDSENTEAF
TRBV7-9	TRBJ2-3	ASSRTSGRYTQY
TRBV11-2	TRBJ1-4	ASSPGAGRDEKLF
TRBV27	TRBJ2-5	ASSGGGYQETQY
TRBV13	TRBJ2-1	ASSSWTGRRYNEQF
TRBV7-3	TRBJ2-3	ASSLNSASTDTQY
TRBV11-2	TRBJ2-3	ASSLAGYGTDTQY
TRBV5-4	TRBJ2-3	ASSLGGRGNTDTQY
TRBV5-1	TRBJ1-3	ASSLGRGSGNTIY
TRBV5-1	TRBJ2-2	ASSLWGRANTGELF
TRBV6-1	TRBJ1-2	ASSNKLGGYT
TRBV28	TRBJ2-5	ASSLASQETQY
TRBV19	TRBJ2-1	ASNPRSDTWGHEQF
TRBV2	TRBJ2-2	ASKSTGTNTGELF
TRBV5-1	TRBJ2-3	ASSTSAGGRATDTQY
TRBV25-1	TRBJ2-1	ASSDTRGGQYNEQF